The 14 T cell receptor beta chains listed next were all sequenced from one sample in a study of cytotoxic CD8 clonotypes in ibrutinib-treated CLL. Method: immunoSEQ multiplex PCR; TCRdb's copy keeps in-frame clones and lacks some. The top ten hold less than 9% of the sample, which has about 140,000 clones, 70% to 90% seen once. Sequenced here: PBMCs, sampled after 36 months of ibrutinib treatment. The receptors were sampled from a human donor with chronic lymphocytic leukemia.

The V and J genes are TRBV4-1 and TRBJ1-2, with D unresolved. The germline V and J ends were trimmed by 1 base and 0 bases, with 6 bases remaining between them. Germline lookup yields CDR1 MGHRA and CDR2 YSYEKL. This CDR3 has 14 amino acids. The CDR3, as DNA: TGCGCCAGCAGCCAAGTCTCTCCTAACTATGGCTACACCTTC. Translating gives CASSQVSPNYGYTF.

The V call is TRBV5-1, the J call TRBJ1-4; D is unclear. V gave up 2 bases and J gave up 4 bases, with 9 bases separating them. Germline CDR1 is SGHRS and CDR2 is YFSETQ. This CDR3 has 14 amino acids. DNA for the CDR3: TGCGCCAGCAGCTTTGGACGGAATAATGAAAAACTGTTTTTT. Translating it yields CASSFGRNNEKLFF.

The J gene is TRBJ2-7, the V gene TRBV6-5, with D unclear. From germline, CDR1 is MNHEY and CDR2 SVGAGI. The CDR3 spans 16 residues. Trimming removed 0 bases from V and 4 bases from J, with 16 bases in between. CDR3 sequence reads: CASSYSEPGLGYEQYF. The CDR3 DNA sequence: TGTGCCAGCAGTTACTCGGAGCCCGGGTTAGGGTACGAGCAGTACTTC.

The CDR3 protein is CASSLTSQVMETQYF. For the CDR3, the DNA is TGTGCCAGCAGCTTAACGTCACAGGTCATGGAGACCCAGTACTTC. This chain connects TRBV7-9 to TRBJ2-5; possibly TRBD1 for D (5 bases). The CDR3 runs 15 residues. The germline CDR1 and CDR2 sequences are SEHNR and FQNEAQ (reference sequence). V was clipped by 2 bases and J by 5 bases, with 15 bases between them.

The chain couples TRBV11-2 to TRBJ2-7, with 10 bases aligning to TRBD2. The germline CDR1 and CDR2 sequences are SGHAT and FQNNGV. CDR3 length: 15 amino acids. After removal of 5 bases from V and 5 bases from J, the junction contained 9 bases not matched to a gene. The CDR3 nucleotides read TGTGCCAGCAGCCCGTTAGCGGGGGGAGCCCACGAGCAGTACTTC. Translating gives CASSPLAGGAHEQYF.

The chain couples TRBV5-1 to TRBJ2-7; either TRBD1 or TRBD2 may fit D (5 bases each). CDR3 size: 14 residues. V gave up 4 bases and J gave up 2 bases, with 13 bases separating them. Germline assignment: CDR1 SGHRS and CDR2 YFSETQ. Here the CDR3 reads CASSPGTATYEQYF. In nucleotides, the CDR3 is TGCGCCAGCAGCCCGGGGACGGCCACCTACGAGCAGTACTTC.

The chain recombines TRBV30 with TRBJ2-5; possibly TRBD1 for D (5 bases). Trimming shortened V by 2 bases and J by 5 bases, and 9 bases separated the two germline ends. The CDR3 runs to 12 residues. The V gene's germline CDR1 is GTSNPN and CDR2 SVGIG (reference sequence). CDR3 bases: TGTGCCTGGAGTAGACAGAGGGAGACCCAGTACTTC. Translating gives CAWSRQRETQYF. Full variable domain (missing parts from reference TRBV30 and TRBJ2-5): SQTIHQWPATLVQPVGSPLSLECTVEGTSNPNLYWYRQAAGRGLQLLFYSVGIGQISSEVPQNLSASRPQDRQFILSSKKLLLSDSGFYLCAWSRQRETQYFGPGTRLLVL.

This chain uses TRBV15 with TRBJ2-7, with 10 bases matching TRBD1. V shed 1 base, J shed 9 bases, and the junction held 9 bases outside the gene matches. The CDR3 has 15 amino acids. CDR1 is LNHNV, CDR2 YYDKDF, per germline (reference sequence). CDR3 sequence (DNA): TGTGCCACCAGCAGAGGCTTGGGACAGGGGACCGTGCAGTACTTC. This encodes CATSRGLGQGTVQYF.

This chain connects TRBV5-5 to TRBJ2-3; D not certain. The germline V and J ends were trimmed by 6 bases and 4 bases, with 18 bases remaining between them. The germline V gene encodes CDR1 SGHKS and CDR2 YYEKEE (reference sequence). The CDR3 contains 15 residues. CDR3 sequence: CASTPEWWAADTQYF. The CDR3 DNA is TGTGCCAGCACCCCGGAGTGGTGGGCCGCAGATACGCAGTATTTT.

This rearrangement joins TRBV7-9 to TRBJ2-5; perhaps TRBD1 as D (6 bases). Per the germline V gene, CDR1 is SEHNR and CDR2 is FQNEAQ (reference sequence). V gave up 3 bases and J gave up 1 base, with 9 bases separating them. This CDR3 comprises 14 residues. The CDR3 loop reads CASSLTGTQETQYF. As DNA, the CDR3 is TGTGCCAGCAGCTTGACAGGAACCCAAGAGACCCAGTACTTC.

This rearrangement joins TRBV11-3 to TRBJ2-5, with TRBD2 matching over 11 bases. The CDR3 loop spans 15 amino acids. Trimming at V came to 3 bases and at J to 5 bases, leaving 5 bases not matched to a gene. Per the germline V gene, CDR1 is SGHNT and CDR2 is YENEEA. The CDR3 region has the DNA TGTGCCAGCAGCTTTAGCGGGGGGGAGGTGGAGACCCAGTACTTC. Translating gives CASSFSGGEVETQYF.

This chain uses TRBV6-5 with TRBJ2-7, with 8 positions matching TRBD1. Germline V CDR1 and CDR2: MNHEY, SVGAGI. The CDR3 length is 15 residues. With 7 bases clipped from V and 5 bases from J, the junction kept 13 bases outside the gene matches. CDR3 sequence reads: CASKTLTGDPNEQYF. DNA for the CDR3: TGTGCCAGCAAAACCTTGACAGGGGATCCCAACGAGCAGTACTTC.

This chain connects TRBV25-1 to TRBJ2-3; 8 bases line up with TRBD1. With V trimmed by 7 bases and J by 4 bases, 10 bases remained unmatched. The CDR3 totals 15 residues. The germline V gene has CDR1 MGHDK and CDR2 SYGVNS. CDR3 protein: CASTEGDRLADTQYF. As DNA, the CDR3 is TGTGCCAGCACCGAAGGGGACAGGCTAGCAGATACGCAGTATTTT.

V usage is TRBV28 and J usage is TRBJ1-2; weak D call: TRBD1 (6 bases). Trimming cost V 5 bases and J 4 bases, with 17 bases left between them. The CDR3 loop spans 15 amino acids. Germline CDR1 and CDR2: MDHEN and SYDVKM. The CDR3 nucleotides are TGTGCCAGCAGTATCCCAACAGGGACCGGCTATGGCTACACCTTC. It yields the protein CASSIPTGTGYGYTF.